Below, 5 T cell receptor beta chains from the same sample are listed, as sequenced in a study of CD8+ T cells in alopecia areata. Sequencing templates came from extracted RNA that was reverse transcribed into cDNA. Measured with immunoSEQ multiplex PCR; TCRdb has only the in-frame clones, and not every one. The sample has around 140,000 clones, 51% seen once. The source material was CD4+ T cells sorted from blood, sampled at week 0. These receptor sequences come from a human donor with alopecia areata.

The rearrangement joins TRBV19 to TRBJ1-5; D remains unclear. Germline CDR1 LNHDA, CDR2 SQIVND (reference sequence). This CDR3 comprises 13 residues. The V end lost 8 bases, the J end lost 2 bases, and 10 bases lay between the germline ends. The CDR3 DNA reads as TGTGCCAGTGGCCGGTGGGGCAATCAGCCCCAGCATTTT. Its translation is CASGRWGNQPQHF.

The chain recombines TRBV2 with TRBJ1-2, with D possibly TRBD1 on 5 matching bases. Germline V CDR1 and CDR2: SNHLY, FYNNEI. The CDR3 contains 12 residues. Between the trimmed V and J ends, which lost 4 bases and 2 bases, there was a span of 5 bases. In nucleotides, the CDR3 is TGTGCCAGCAGTGGACAGAACTATGGCTACACCTTC. Translated: CASSGQNYGYTF.

Only a few counts were recorded for this clone. The rearrangement uses TRBV5-1 and TRBJ1-2, with D uncertain. Trimming took off 5 bases at V and 0 bases at J, with 11 bases between the two ends. From germline, CDR1 is SGHRS and CDR2 YFSETQ. The CDR3 covers 14 residues. The CDR3 DNA reads TGCGCCAGCAGTTTCGATCGGTCTAACTATGGCTACACCTTC. Its protein product is CASSFDRSNYGYTF.

This clone was counted a few times. The rearrangement joins TRBV29-1 to TRBJ2-1; D is possibly TRBD2 (5 bases). Germline assignment: CDR1 SQVTM and CDR2 ANQGSEA. This CDR3 has 10 amino acids. Trimming stripped 7 bases from V and 9 bases from J, with 10 bases between. In DNA, the CDR3 is TGCAGCGCGGAGGTGACTGAGCAGTTCTTC. It encodes CSAEVTEQFF.

The chain combines TRBV2 with TRBJ1-3, with TRBD1 as a possible D gene (5 bases). This CDR3 comprises 14 residues. V was cut by 6 bases and J by 0 bases, with 9 bases left in between. In germline, CDR1 is SNHLY, CDR2 FYNNEI. The CDR3 DNA reads TGTGCCAGCAGCAGGGAGAGCTCTGGAAACACCATATATTTT. Its translation: CASSRESSGNTIYF.